A single TCR beta chain is shown here with its context. This sample was taken from a study of blood T cells in healthy people across ages. CDR3 size: 14 residues. With a J-beta primer mix and a sample-barcoded 5' primer, a second PCR ran roughly 6 to 11 cycles. TCRdb passed the 5' RACE reads through MiXCR, listing each CDR3 protein once. The table has over 600,000 distinct CDR3 sequences, 46% seen once. The TCR was taken from a man older than 75 in good health. Sequencing used blood. The chain uses TRBV21-1 and TRBJ1-2; the D call in the table, TRBD1, was not verified against the DNA. TRBV21-1 is classified as a pseudogene. Written as DNA, the CDR3 is TGTGCCAGCAGCTCCCCGTCAGGGGACTATGGCTACACCTTC. Translating gives CASSSPSGDYGYTF.